This TCR beta chain was found in a study of T cell responses to AZD1222 COVID-19 vaccine. The data were produced by immunoSEQ multiplex PCR, yet TCRdb's version contains in-frame clones alone and is incomplete. The sample carries just under 150,000 clones, roughly 90% recorded once. This CDR3 has 16 residues. Trimming took off 2 bases at V and 3 bases at J, with 16 bases between the two ends. From germline, CDR1 is MNHEY and CDR2 SVGAGI. Study observations and caveats: Two doses of AZD1222 preceded a rise in Spike-specific TCR breadth and depth. Baseline antibody screening turned up just a handful of seropositive AZD1222 recipients.

Notes on this clone: Its antigen is unknown.

This sequence joins TRBV6-5 and TRBJ1-1; unclear D gene. This TCR was sampled from an adult who received the MenACWY meningococcal vaccine as a control. The material was peripheral blood, obtained 28 days after the second dose of the MenACWY control vaccine. CDR3 nucleotide sequence: TGTGCCAGCAGTTACGTGGGAGGAAGGAGCGACACTGAAGCTTTCTTT. This translates into CASSYVGGRSDTEAFF.